Shown below are 5 T cell receptor beta chains from a single sample sequenced in a study of blood T cells in healthy people across ages. It was with a sample-barcoded 5' primer and a J-beta primer mix that a second PCR of about 7 to 12 cycles was run. TCRdb passed the 5' RACE reads through MiXCR, listing each CDR3 protein once. The sample has around 750,000 distinct CDR3 sequences, about 55% seen once. Sample: blood. The receptors here all came from an elderly man in good health.

This sequence joins TRBV15 and TRBJ2-5, with TRBD1 as a possible D gene (5 bases). CDR3 size: 16 residues. CDR1 is LNHNV, CDR2 YYDKDF, per germline (reference sequence). Trimming left V 5 bases short and J 4 bases short, with 20 bases between. CDR3 bases: TGTGCCACCAGCCGCCGAGGAAGGGGCAAGACAGAGACCCAGTACTTC. Translating gives CATSRRGRGKTETQYF.

This clonotype was seen only once. V gene TRBV7-9 combines with J gene TRBJ2-7, with TRBD2 matching over 12 bases. V gave up 1 base and J gave up 10 bases; unmatched junction bases: 11. CDR3 length: 16 amino acids. CDR1 is SEHNR, CDR2 FQNEAQ, per germline (reference sequence). CDR3 protein: CASSLDGPTSGGFQYF. The CDR3 DNA is TGTGCCAGCAGCTTAGACGGCCCGACTAGCGGGGGCTTCCAGTACTTC.

This clonotype came up a few times. This chain joins TRBV3-1 and TRBJ2-7, with TRBD2 matching over 10 bases. Germline loops: CDR1 LGHDT, CDR2 YNNKEL (reference sequence). The V segment lost 4 bases and the J segment 10 bases; nucleotides outside the gene matches: 10. This CDR3 contains 14 residues. The CDR3 DNA reads TGTGCCAGCAGCCGAGCGGGAGGGCTCTCGGATCAGTACTTC. Amino acids: CASSRAGGLSDQYF.

This clonotype was counted only a few times. This chain uses TRBV3-1 with TRBJ1-5; D gene uncertain. The CDR3 runs to 15 residues. Germline values: CDR1 LGHDT, CDR2 YNNKEL (reference sequence). Between the trimmed V and J ends, which lost 1 base and 0 bases, there was a span of 7 bases. In DNA form, the CDR3 reads TGTGCCAGCAGCCAAGGACAACCTAGCAATCAGCCCCAGCATTTT. It translates to CASSQGQPSNQPQHF.

For this clonotype: An end of the junction differs from the germline gene, which may be a read error. This chain joins TRBV3-1 and TRBJ2-5; TRBD1 matches 10 bases. Gene TRBJ2-7 matches the end of the DNA better, so the J call may be wrong. The CDR3 spans 16 residues. CDR1 and CDR2 (germline): LGHDT, YNNKEL (reference sequence). CDR3 amino acids: CASNQLRTGGSYEQYF. The CDR3 nucleotides read TGTGCCAGCAACCAACTTAGGACAGGGGGTTCCTACGAGCAGTACTTC.